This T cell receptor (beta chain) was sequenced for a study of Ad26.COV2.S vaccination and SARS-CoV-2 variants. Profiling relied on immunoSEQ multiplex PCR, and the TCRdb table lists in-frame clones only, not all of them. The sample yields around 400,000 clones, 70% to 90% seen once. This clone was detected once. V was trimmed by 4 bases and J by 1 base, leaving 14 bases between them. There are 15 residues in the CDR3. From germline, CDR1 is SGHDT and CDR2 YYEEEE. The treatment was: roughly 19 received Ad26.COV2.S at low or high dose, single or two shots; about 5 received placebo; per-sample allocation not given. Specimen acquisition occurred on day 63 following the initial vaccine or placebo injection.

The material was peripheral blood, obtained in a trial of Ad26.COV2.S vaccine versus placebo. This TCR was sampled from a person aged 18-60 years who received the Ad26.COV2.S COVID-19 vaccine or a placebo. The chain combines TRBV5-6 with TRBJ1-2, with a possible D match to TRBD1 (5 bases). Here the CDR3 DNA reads TGTGCCAGCAGCCCGGGACGGAAGTTTAACTATGGCTACACCTTC. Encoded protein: CASSPGRKFNYGYTF.